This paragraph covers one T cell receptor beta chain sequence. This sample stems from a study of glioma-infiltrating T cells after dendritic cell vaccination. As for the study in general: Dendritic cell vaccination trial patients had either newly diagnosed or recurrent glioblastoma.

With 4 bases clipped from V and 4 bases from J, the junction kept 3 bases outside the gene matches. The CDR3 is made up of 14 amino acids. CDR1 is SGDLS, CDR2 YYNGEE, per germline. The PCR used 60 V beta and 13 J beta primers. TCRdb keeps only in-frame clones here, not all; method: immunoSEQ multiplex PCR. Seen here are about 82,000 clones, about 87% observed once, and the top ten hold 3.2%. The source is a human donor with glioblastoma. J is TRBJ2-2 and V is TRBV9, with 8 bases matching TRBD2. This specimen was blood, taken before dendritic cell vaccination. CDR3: CASSPGLATGELFF. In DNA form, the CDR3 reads TGTGCCAGCAGCCCCGGACTAGCCACCGGGGAGCTGTTTTTT.